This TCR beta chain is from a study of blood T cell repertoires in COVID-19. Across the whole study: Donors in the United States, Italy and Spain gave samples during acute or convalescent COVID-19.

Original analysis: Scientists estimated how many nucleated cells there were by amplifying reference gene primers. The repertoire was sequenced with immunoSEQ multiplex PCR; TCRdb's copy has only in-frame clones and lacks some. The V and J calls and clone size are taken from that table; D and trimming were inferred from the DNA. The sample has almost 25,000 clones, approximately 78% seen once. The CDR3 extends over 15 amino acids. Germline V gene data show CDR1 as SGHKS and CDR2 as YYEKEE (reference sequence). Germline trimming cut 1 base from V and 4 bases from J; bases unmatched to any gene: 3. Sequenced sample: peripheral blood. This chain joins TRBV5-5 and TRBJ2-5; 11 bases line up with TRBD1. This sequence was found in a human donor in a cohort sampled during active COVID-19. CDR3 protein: CASSLWGTGGETQYF. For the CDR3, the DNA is TGTGCCAGCAGCTTGTGGGGGACAGGGGGAGAGACCCAGTACTTC.